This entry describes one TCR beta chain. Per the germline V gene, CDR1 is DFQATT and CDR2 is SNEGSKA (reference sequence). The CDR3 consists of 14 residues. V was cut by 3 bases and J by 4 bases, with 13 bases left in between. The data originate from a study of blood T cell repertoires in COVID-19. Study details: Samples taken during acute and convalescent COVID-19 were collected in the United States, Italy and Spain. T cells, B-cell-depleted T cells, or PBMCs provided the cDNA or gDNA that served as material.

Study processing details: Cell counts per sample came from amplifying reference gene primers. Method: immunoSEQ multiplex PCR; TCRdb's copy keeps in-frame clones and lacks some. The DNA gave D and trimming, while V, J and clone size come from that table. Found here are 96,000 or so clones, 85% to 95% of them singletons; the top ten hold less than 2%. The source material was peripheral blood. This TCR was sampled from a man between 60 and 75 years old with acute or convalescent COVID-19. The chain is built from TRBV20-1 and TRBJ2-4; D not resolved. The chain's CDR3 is CSASDWAGKNIQYF. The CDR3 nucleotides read TGCAGTGCTAGTGACTGGGCAGGTAAAAACATTCAGTACTTC.